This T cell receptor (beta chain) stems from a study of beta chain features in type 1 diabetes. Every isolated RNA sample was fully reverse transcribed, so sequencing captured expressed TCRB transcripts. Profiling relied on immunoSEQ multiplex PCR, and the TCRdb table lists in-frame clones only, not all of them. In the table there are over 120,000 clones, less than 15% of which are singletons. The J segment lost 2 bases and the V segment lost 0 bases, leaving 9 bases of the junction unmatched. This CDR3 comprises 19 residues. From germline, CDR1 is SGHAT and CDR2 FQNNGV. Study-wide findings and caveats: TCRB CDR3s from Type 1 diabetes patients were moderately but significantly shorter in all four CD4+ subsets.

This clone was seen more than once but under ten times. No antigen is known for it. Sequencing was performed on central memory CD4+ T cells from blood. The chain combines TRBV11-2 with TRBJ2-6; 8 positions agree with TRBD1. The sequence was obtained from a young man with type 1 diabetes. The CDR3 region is CASSLDRTGSAPGANVLTF. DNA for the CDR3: TGTGCCAGCAGCTTAGATCGGACAGGGTCCGCGCCTGGGGCCAACGTCCTGACTTTC.